This T cell receptor (beta chain) was documented in a study of CXCR3-negative and CXCR3-positive naive CD8 T cells. The CDR3 has 16 amino acids. Looked up from germline, CDR1 is MGHRA and CDR2 is YSYEKL. Cells classed as naive CD8+ T cells were CD45RO-CCR7+CD27+CD95-. General study points: TRB CDR3 properties indicated TCR strength, while surface CD5 was similar across naive subsets. Memory, not naive, CXCR3-negative and CXCR3-positive cells differed in TRBV-TRBJ usage.

The libraries of TRB cDNA were prepared using 5' RACE with UMI labels. From the 5' RACE reads, TCRdb lists one entry per CDR3 protein and no DNA. This repertoire includes under 85,000 distinct CDR3 sequences. On this clonotype: Its target is unknown.

Material for sequencing was naive CXCR3- CD8+ T cells from blood. As for subset: CD45RO-CCR7+CD27+CD95- naive CD8+ T cells lacking CXCR3 (TNR3-). The receptor was derived from a human donor in good health. Some clones in this sample may be carry-over from other donors' samples. The chain links TRBV4-1 to TRBJ2-2; TCRdb proposes TRBD2, but this gene call is untestable without DNA. This CDR3 is CASSQKGGENTGELFF.